This TCR beta chain was sequenced in a study of graft-versus-host responses after intestinal transplantation. Study information: The study gave all recipients anti-thymocyte globulin induction, then tacrolimus and steroids for approximately 3 years.

Findings and caveats of the study: Allografts carried high graft-versus-host to host-versus-graft clonal ratios in patients having graft-donor T cell macrochimerism. Some GvH clones appeared in ileal mucosa or blood before recipient bone marrow.

The data were produced by immunoSEQ multiplex PCR, yet TCRdb's version contains in-frame clones alone and is incomplete. The table includes around 96,000 clones, over 75% detected once. Details on this clone: What it binds is not known.

V was cut by 0 bases and J by 4 bases, with 17 bases left in between. This CDR3 has 16 residues. CDR1 and CDR2 from the germline V gene are SGHRS and YFSETQ. Sample: PBMCs, taken 450 to 480 days after intestinal transplant. This clonotype was sampled from a human patient who received an intestinal transplant, so some T cells may come from the graft donor. The chain uses TRBV5-1 and TRBJ2-7; TRBD1 is a possible D gene (6 bases). CDR3 DNA sequence: TGCGCCAGCAGCTTGGTAACAGGGATGGTAATATACGAGCAGTACTTC. Translated: CASSLVTGMVIYEQYF.